This is a list of T cell receptor beta chains from one sample in a study of immune heterogeneity within non-small cell lung tumors. TCRdb independently ran MiXCR on the multiplex PCR reads; one entry per CDR3 protein. The sample includes about 34,000 distinct CDR3 sequences, around 30% of them seen just once. Specimen: lung tumor tissue. All receptors come from a man aged 35 to 55 with non-small cell lung cancer. The CDR3 runs from the conserved cysteine through the conserved F or W. The D gene is left open where the match is weak. Rows may omit the clone size; those that give it use once, few, many or a size class.

j_gene: TRBJ2-7
abundance: many
d_gene: .
v_gene: TRBV30
CDR3aa: CAWTVGGPYEQYF
CDR3nt: TGTGCCTGGACGGTGGGGGGCCCCTACGAGCAGTACTTC

j_gene: TRBJ2-7
abundance: many
d_gene: .
v_gene: TRBV7-2
CDR3aa: CASSEYHEQYF
CDR3nt: TGTGCCAGCAGCGAATATCACGAGCAGTACTTC

j_gene: TRBJ2-7
abundance: many
d_gene: TRBD1
v_gene: TRBV20-1
CDR3aa: CSASGQNFYEQYF
CDR3nt: TGCAGTGCCTCGGGACAGAATTTCTACGAGCAGTACTTC

j_gene: TRBJ2-3
abundance: many
d_gene: TRBD2
v_gene: TRBV6-1
CDR3aa: CASWTSGRSDTQYF
CDR3nt: TGTGCCAGTTGGACTAGCGGGAGATCGGATACGCAGTATTTT

j_gene: TRBJ2-7
abundance: many
d_gene: .
v_gene: TRBV6-1
CDR3aa: CASSQGPAYEQYF
CDR3nt: TGTGCCAGCAGCCAGGGACCCGCTTACGAGCAGTACTTC

j_gene: TRBJ1-5
abundance: many
d_gene: TRBD1
v_gene: TRBV10-2
CDR3aa: CASSDRTGNQPQHF
CDR3nt: TGCGCCAGCAGTGATCGGACAGGGAATCAGCCCCAGCATTTT

j_gene: TRBJ2-3
abundance: few
d_gene: TRBD1
v_gene: TRBV20-1
CDR3aa: CSASRDRGQDTQYF
CDR3nt: TGCAGTGCTTCTCGGGACAGGGGACAAGATACGCAGTATTTT

j_gene: TRBJ2-7
abundance: medium-sized
d_gene: .
v_gene: TRBV11-2
CDR3aa: CASSLTYEQYF
CDR3nt: TGTGCCAGCAGCCTTACCTACGAGCAGTACTTC

j_gene: TRBJ2-7
abundance: many
d_gene: TRBD2
v_gene: TRBV9
CDR3aa: CASSLGTSGRNEQYF
CDR3nt: TGTGCCAGCAGCTTAGGGACTAGCGGGAGGAACGAGCAGTACTTC

j_gene: TRBJ2-7
abundance: many
d_gene: .
v_gene: TRBV20-1
CDR3aa: CSARGRLANYEQYF
CDR3nt: TGCAGTGCTAGAGGTAGGCTAGCGAACTACGAGCAGTACTTC

j_gene: TRBJ2-1
abundance: .
d_gene: .
v_gene: TRBV20-1
CDR3aa: CSAGTGSNSYNEQFF
CDR3nt: TGCAGTGCTGGAACAGGGTCCAACTCCTACAATGAGCAGTTCTTC

j_gene: TRBJ2-1
abundance: few
d_gene: .
v_gene: TRBV19
CDR3aa: CASSTFGGNSYNEQFF
CDR3nt: TGTGCCAGTAGTACGTTTGGCGGAAACTCCTACAATGAGCAGTTCTTC

j_gene: TRBJ2-7
abundance: many
d_gene: .
v_gene: TRBV5-1
CDR3aa: CASSQGTTYEQYF
CDR3nt: TGCGCCAGCAGCCAGGGGACGACCTACGAGCAGTACTTC

j_gene: TRBJ1-4
abundance: .
d_gene: .
v_gene: TRBV18
CDR3aa: CASSPLEGTNEKLFF
CDR3nt: TGTGCCAGCTCACCTTTAGAAGGCACTAATGAAAAACTGTTTTTT

j_gene: TRBJ1-2
abundance: few
d_gene: .
v_gene: TRBV7-2
CDR3aa: CASSLIGSGDGYAF
CDR3nt: TGTGCCAGCAGCTTAATTGGGTCAGGGGATGGCTACGCCTTC

j_gene: TRBJ2-1
abundance: few
d_gene: .
v_gene: TRBV5-4
CDR3aa: CASSAWANEQFF
CDR3nt: TGTGCCAGCAGCGCCTGGGCTAATGAGCAGTTCTTC

j_gene: TRBJ1-6
abundance: many
d_gene: .
v_gene: TRBV11-2
CDR3aa: CASSSIPDSPLHF
CDR3nt: TGTGCCAGCAGCTCGATACCCGATTCACCCCTCCACTTT

j_gene: TRBJ2-2
abundance: .
d_gene: .
v_gene: TRBV11-2
CDR3aa: CASSRSGTGNTGELFF
CDR3nt: TGTGCCAGCAGTCGATCGGGGACGGGGAACACCGGGGAGCTGTTTTTT

j_gene: TRBJ1-1
abundance: .
d_gene: TRBD1
v_gene: TRBV5-6
CDR3aa: CASSLGTGEAFF
CDR3nt: TGTGCCAGCAGCCTAGGGACAGGTGAAGCTTTCTTT

j_gene: TRBJ2-5
abundance: few
d_gene: TRBD2
v_gene: TRBV6-5
CDR3aa: CASSSSGTSRETQYF
CDR3nt: TGTGCCAGCAGTTCCTCCGGGACTAGCAGAGAGACCCAGTACTTC

j_gene: TRBJ1-2
abundance: medium-sized
d_gene: .
v_gene: TRBV11-2
CDR3aa: CASSLSKGGYTF
CDR3nt: TGTGCCAGCAGCTTATCTAAGGGTGGCTACACCTTC

j_gene: TRBJ1-5
abundance: few
d_gene: TRBD1
v_gene: TRBV24-1
CDR3aa: CATNARGGISNQPQHF
CDR3nt: TGTGCCACCAATGCCCGAGGGGGCATTAGCAATCAGCCCCAGCATTTT

j_gene: TRBJ1-1
abundance: many
d_gene: .
v_gene: TRBV27
CDR3aa: CASSLEHPNTEAFF
CDR3nt: TGTGCCAGCAGTTTGGAACATCCTAACACTGAAGCTTTCTTT

j_gene: TRBJ2-1
abundance: .
d_gene: .
v_gene: TRBV10-3
CDR3aa: CAISFRGDNEQFF
CDR3nt: TGTGCCATCAGTTTTCGAGGGGACAATGAGCAGTTCTTC

j_gene: TRBJ2-5
abundance: .
d_gene: TRBD1
v_gene: TRBV9
CDR3aa: CASSVTPQGARETQYF
CDR3nt: TGTGCCAGCAGCGTTACCCCACAGGGGGCCAGAGAGACCCAGTACTTC